This TCR beta chain was recorded in a study of T cells in Graves' hyperthyroidism and ophthalmopathy. Those with hyperthyroidism were 18 to 65 years old, newly diagnosed, and ill for under 2 months. Patients showing uncontrolled infection, other autoimmune disease, pregnancy or lactation were ineligible. TCR beta CDR3 regions were amplified from RNA. HTBI primers were used for first-round RT-PCR of the TCR CDR3. TCRdb recomputed calls from the multiplex PCR reads with MiXCR, one row per CDR3 protein. The data contain roughly 840,000 distinct CDR3 sequences, more than 30% of them seen just once; the ten biggest clones take up 8.9%. Specimen: blood. The receptor was isolated from a man in his late teens or twenties with Graves' hyperthyroidism.

The DNA of the CDR3 is TGCGCCAGCAGCCTCGACACCAATAGCAATCAGCCCCAGCATTTT. Residues: CASSLDTNSNQPQHF. The chain combines TRBV4-1 with TRBJ1-5; D is uncertain. This CDR3 has 15 residues. Germline CDR1 reads MGHRA; CDR2 reads YSYEKL. The V and J ends lost 4 bases and 0 bases respectively, with 10 bases between them.